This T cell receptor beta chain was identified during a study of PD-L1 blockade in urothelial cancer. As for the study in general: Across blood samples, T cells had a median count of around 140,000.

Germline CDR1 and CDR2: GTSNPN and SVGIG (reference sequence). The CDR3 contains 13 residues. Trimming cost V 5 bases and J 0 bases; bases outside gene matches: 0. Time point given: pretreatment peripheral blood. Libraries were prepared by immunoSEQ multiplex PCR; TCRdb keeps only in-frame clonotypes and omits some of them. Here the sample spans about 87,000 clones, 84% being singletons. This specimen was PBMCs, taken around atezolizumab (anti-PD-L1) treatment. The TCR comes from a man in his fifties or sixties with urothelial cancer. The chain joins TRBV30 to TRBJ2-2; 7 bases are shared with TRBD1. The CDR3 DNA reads TGTGCCTGGGACAGGGCGAACACCGGGGAGCTGTTTTTT. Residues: CAWDRANTGELFF. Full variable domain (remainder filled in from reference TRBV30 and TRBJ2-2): SQTIHQWPATLVQPVGSPLSLECTVEGTSNPNLYWYRQAAGRGLQLLFYSVGIGQISSEVPQNLSASRPQDRQFILSSKKLLLSDSGFYLCAWDRANTGELFFGEGSRLTVL.